The 7 T cell receptor beta chains given below trace back to one sample, sequenced in a study of patients and donors after allogeneic stem cell transplantation. TCRdb reprocessed the RT-PCR reads with MiXCR, giving one entry per CDR3 protein. The table shows more than 25,000 distinct CDR3 sequences, with roughly 8% occurring only once. Sequencing was done on a sample of blood, either unsorted or a sorted T cell fraction (not recorded which). These receptors were taken from a human donor who was either an allogeneic HSCT recipient or a stem cell or donor lymphocyte infusion donor (not recorded which). It is not recorded whose cells these are; they may come from a transplant donor.

This clonotype was recorded many times. V and J are TRBV11-2 and TRBJ1-4; D uncertain. CDR1 is SGHAT, CDR2 FQNNGV, per germline. Trimming cost V 5 bases and J 3 bases, with 10 bases left between them. CDR3 length: 14 residues. CDR3 in DNA: TGTGCCAGCAGCGCCAGGAGGGCTAATGAAAAACTGTTTTTT. The encoded protein is CASSARRANEKLFF. Full variable domain (rest looked up from reference TRBV11-2 and TRBJ1-4): EAGVAQSPRYKIIEKRQSVAFWCNPISGHATLYWYQQILGQGPKLLIQFQNNGVVDDSQLPKDRFSAERLKGVDSTLKIQPAKLEDSAVYLCASSARRANEKLFFGSGTQLSVL.

The V call is TRBV10-3, the J call TRBJ1-5; 8 bases are a match to TRBD1. The V segment lost 6 bases and the J segment 4 bases; nucleotides outside the gene matches: 5. The germline V gene encodes CDR1 ENHRY and CDR2 SYGVKD. The CDR3 is 14 residues long. The DNA for the CDR3 is TGTGCCATCAGCGACGGGACAGGAAATCAGCCCCAGCATTTT. Translation: CAISDGTGNQPQHF.

V and J are TRBV19 and TRBJ1-5; unclear D gene. The CDR3 length is 13 residues. Germline-derived CDR1 and CDR2 are LNHDA and SQIVND (reference sequence). V was pared by 5 bases and J by 7 bases, with 12 bases between. The chain's CDR3 is CASSFFSGQPQHF. CDR3 DNA sequence: TGTGCCAGTAGTTTCTTCTCGGGACAGCCCCAGCATTTT.

This clonotype was observed at least ten times. The V call is TRBV5-1, the J call TRBJ2-1; TRBD1 or TRBD2 may be the D gene (5 bases each). V was shortened by 0 bases and J by 3 bases, with 7 bases between the two germline ends. Germline V lookup: CDR1 SGHRS, CDR2 YFSETQ. The CDR3 contains 14 residues. CDR3 bases: TGCGCCAGCAGCTTGGTGGGGGACTACAATGAGCAGTTCTTC. Translation gives CASSLVGDYNEQFF. Filled out from reference TRBV5-1 and TRBJ2-1, the complete variable domain reads KAGVTQTPRYLIKTRGQQVTLSCSPISGHRSVSWYQQTPGQGLQFLFEYFSETQRNKGNFPGRFSGRQFSNSRSEMNVSTLELGDSALYLCASSLVGDYNEQFFGPGTRLTVL.

This clonotype came up many times. V usage is TRBV5-1 and J usage is TRBJ1-1, with a possible D match to TRBD1 (5 bases). The CDR3 contains 15 residues. V gave up 1 base and J gave up 4 bases, with 14 bases separating them. Germline V lookup: CDR1 SGHRS, CDR2 YFSETQ. The CDR3 DNA is TGCGCCAGCAGCTTGATGGGGGGATCGGGCACTGAAGCTTTCTTT. This codes for CASSLMGGSGTEAFF.

By sample fraction, this clonotype is medium-sized (0.01 to 0.1%). The chain carries TRBV7-9 and TRBJ2-1; 9 bases fit TRBD2. This CDR3 comprises 16 residues. Germline loops: CDR1 SEHNR, CDR2 FQNEAQ (reference sequence). The trim removed 5 bases at V and 1 base at J, leaving 6 bases unmatched. CDR3 residues: CASSAGTSPSYNEQFF. DNA for the CDR3: TGTGCCAGCAGCGCCGGGACTAGCCCGTCCTACAATGAGCAGTTCTTC.

The rearrangement joins TRBV3-1 to TRBJ1-2; a weak D match, TRBD1 (5 bases). Germline CDR1 and CDR2: LGHDT and YNNKEL (reference sequence). The V and J ends lost 4 bases and 5 bases respectively, with 20 bases between them. The CDR3 is 16 amino acids. The CDR3 spells CASSPPGADDVYGYTF. In DNA form, the CDR3 reads TGTGCCAGCAGCCCCCCCGGGGCCGACGACGTATATGGCTACACCTTC.